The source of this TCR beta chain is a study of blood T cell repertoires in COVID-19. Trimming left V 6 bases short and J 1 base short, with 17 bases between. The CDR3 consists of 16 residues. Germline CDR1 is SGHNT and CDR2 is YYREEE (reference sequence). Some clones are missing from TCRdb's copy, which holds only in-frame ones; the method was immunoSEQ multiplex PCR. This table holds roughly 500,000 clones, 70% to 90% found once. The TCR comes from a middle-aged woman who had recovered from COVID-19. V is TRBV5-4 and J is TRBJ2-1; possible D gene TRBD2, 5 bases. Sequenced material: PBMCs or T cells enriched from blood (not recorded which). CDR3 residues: CASTPGLGNSYNEQFF. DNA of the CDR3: TGTGCCAGCACCCCCGGACTGGGAAATTCCTACAATGAGCAGTTCTTC. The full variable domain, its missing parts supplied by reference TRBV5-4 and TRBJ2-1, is ETGVTQSPTHLIKTRGQQVTLRCSSQSGHNTVSWYQQALGQGPQFIFQYYREEENGRGNFPPRFSGLQFPNYSSELNVNALELDDSALYLCASTPGLGNSYNEQFFGPGTRLTVL.